The clone carrying this TCR beta chain was seen only a few times. The antigen is undetermined. The junction departs from the called germline gene at one end, perhaps through a read error. Alongside a J-beta primer mix, a sample-barcoded 5' primer served in a second PCR lasting about 7 to 11 cycles. Each TCR beta cDNA got a 12-nucleotide random molecular identifier. Using its own MiXCR run on the 5' RACE reads, TCRdb lists one record per CDR3 protein. The sample yields about 650,000 distinct CDR3 sequences, about 30% seen once. This record belongs to a study of blood T cells in healthy people across ages. Points from the study as a whole: Diversity estimated from one million T cells was considered an underestimate. Per million T cells, TCR beta diversity dropped about linearly as age rose.

Sample donors were healthy Caucasian individuals that came from Russia, aged about 6 to 95. This CDR3 spans 13 amino acids. Per the germline V gene, CDR1 is DFQATT and CDR2 is SNEGSKA (reference sequence). The sample consisted of blood. The TCR originated in a woman of 80 years or more in good health. J is TRBJ1-6 and V is TRBV20-1, with D perhaps TRBD1 (5 bases). Here the CDR3 reads CSASRTQDSPLHF. DNA of the CDR3: TGCAGTGCTAGCCGGACACAGGATTCACCTCTCCACTTT.